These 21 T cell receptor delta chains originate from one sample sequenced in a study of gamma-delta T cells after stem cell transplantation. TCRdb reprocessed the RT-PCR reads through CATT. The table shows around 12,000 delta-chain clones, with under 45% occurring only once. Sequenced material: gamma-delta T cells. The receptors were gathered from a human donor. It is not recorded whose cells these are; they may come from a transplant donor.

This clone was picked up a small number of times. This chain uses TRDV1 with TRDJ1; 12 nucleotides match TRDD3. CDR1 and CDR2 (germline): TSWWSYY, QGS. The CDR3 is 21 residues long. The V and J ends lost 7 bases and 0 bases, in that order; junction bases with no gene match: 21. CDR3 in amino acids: CALEVRRSWGIRFHNTDKLIF. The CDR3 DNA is TGTGCTCTTGAGGTACGGAGGAGCTGGGGGATACGCTTCCATAACACCGATAAACTCATCTTT.

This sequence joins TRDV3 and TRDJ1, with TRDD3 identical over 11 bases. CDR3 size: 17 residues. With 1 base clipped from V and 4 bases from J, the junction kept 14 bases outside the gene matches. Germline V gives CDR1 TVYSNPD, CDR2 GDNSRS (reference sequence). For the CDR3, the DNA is TGTGCCTTTAAGGGACCCTACTGGGGGATAAGTTGCGATAAACTCATCTTT. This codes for CAFKGPYWGISCDKLIF.

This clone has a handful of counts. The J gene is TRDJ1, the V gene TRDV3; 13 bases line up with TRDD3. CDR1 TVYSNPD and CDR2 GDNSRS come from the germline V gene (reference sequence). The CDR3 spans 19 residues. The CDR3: CAESLLSTGGYGYTDKLIF. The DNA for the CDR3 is TGTGCTGAGTCCCTCCTTTCTACTGGGGGATACGGGTACACCGATAAACTCATCTTT. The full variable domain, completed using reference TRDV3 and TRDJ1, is CDKVTQSSPDQTVASGSEVVLLCTYDTVYSNPDLFWYRIRPDYSFQFVFYGDNSRSEGADFTQGRFSVKHILTQKAFHLVISPVRTEDSATYYCAESLLSTGGYGYTDKLIFGKGTRVTVEP.

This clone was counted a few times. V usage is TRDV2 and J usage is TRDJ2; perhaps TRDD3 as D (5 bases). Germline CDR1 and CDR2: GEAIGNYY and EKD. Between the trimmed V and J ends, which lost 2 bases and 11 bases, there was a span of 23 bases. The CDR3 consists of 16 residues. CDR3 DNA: TGTGCCTGTGACATACTGGTGGCTCCGCTGACATCCCAACTCTTCTTT. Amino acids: CACDILVAPLTSQLFF.

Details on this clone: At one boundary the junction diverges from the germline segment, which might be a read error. CDR3: CALGVRAFLTGGQYF. The CDR3 DNA reads as TGTGCTCTTGGGGTCCGGGCCTTCCTTACTGGGGGACAATACTTC. The chain has TRDV1 and TRDJ1; 9 positions agree with TRDD3. This CDR3 comprises 15 residues. The germline CDR1 and CDR2 sequences are TSWWSYY and QGS.

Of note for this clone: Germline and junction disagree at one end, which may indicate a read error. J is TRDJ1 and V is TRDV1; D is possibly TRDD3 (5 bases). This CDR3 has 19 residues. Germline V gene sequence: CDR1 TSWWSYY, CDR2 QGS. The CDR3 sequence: CAIGTSTRGGLKYTDKLIF. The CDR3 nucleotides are TGTGCTATTGGGACTAGTACGAGGGGGGGCCTCAAGTACACCGATAAACTCATCTTT.

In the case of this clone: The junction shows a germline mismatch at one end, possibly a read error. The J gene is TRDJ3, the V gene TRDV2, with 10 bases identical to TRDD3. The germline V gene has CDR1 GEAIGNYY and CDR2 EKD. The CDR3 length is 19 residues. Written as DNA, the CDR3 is TGTGCCTGTGACACCGTAGTTGGGGGATACTCCTTGGACACCCGACAGATGTTTTTC. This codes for CACDTVVGGYSLDTRQMFF.

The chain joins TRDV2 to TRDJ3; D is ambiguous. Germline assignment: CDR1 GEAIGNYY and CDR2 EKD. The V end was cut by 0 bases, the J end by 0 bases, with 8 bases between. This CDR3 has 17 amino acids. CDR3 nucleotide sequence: TGTGCCTGTGACACCTGGTCTTTCTCCTGGGACACCCGACAGATGTTTTTC. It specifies CACDTWSFSWDTRQMFF.

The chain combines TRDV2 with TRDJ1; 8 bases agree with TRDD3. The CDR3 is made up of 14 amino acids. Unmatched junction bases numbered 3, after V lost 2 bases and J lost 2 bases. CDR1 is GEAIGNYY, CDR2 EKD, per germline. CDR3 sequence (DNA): TGTGCCTGTGACATACTGGGGGCTACCGATAAACTCATCTTT. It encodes CACDILGATDKLIF.

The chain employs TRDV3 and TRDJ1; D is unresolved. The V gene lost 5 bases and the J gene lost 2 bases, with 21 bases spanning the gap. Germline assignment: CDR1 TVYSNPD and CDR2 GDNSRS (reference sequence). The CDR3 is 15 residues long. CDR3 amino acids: CAKEASRRLTDKLIF. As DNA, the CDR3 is TGTGCCAAAGAAGCATCACGACGGTTGACCGATAAACTCATCTTT.

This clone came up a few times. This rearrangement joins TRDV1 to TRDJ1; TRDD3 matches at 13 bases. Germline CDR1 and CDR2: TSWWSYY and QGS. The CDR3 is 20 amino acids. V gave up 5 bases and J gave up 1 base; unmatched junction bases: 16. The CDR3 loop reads CALGNRLPGTGGYATDKLIF. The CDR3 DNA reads TGTGCTCTTGGGAACCGCCTACCCGGTACTGGGGGATACGCCACCGATAAACTCATCTTT.

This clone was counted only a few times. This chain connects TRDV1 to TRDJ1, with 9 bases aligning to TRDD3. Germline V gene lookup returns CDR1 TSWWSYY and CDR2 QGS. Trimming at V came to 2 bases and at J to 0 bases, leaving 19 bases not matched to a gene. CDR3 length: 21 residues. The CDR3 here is CALGEARVLGIRHRDTDKLIF. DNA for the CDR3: TGTGCTCTTGGGGAAGCTAGAGTACTGGGGATACGCCACAGGGACACCGATAAACTCATCTTT.

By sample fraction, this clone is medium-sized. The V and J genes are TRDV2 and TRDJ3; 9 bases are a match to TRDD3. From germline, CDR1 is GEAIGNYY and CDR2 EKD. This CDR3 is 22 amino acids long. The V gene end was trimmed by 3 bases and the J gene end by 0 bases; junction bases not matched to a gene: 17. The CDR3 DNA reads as TGTGCCTGTGACTCCCGCTACTGGGGGAAAATACGGAGCTCCTGGGACACCCGACAGATGTTTTTC. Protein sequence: CACDSRYWGKIRSSWDTRQMFF.

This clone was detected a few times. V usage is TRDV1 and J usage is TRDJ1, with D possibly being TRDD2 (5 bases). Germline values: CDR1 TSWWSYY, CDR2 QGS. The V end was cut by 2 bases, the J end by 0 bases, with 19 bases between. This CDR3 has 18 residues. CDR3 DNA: TGTGCTCTTGGGGAAAGGAGTGTCCCTACTGCTAACACCGATAAACTCATCTTT. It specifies CALGERSVPTANTDKLIF.

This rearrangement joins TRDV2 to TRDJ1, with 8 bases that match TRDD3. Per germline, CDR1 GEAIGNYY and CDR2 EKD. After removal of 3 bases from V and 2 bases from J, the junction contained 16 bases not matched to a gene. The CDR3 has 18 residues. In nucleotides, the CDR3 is TGTGCCTGTGACCTCCGGGGATACTGGGGGGTAAAAACCGATAAACTCATCTTT. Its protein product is CACDLRGYWGVKTDKLIF.

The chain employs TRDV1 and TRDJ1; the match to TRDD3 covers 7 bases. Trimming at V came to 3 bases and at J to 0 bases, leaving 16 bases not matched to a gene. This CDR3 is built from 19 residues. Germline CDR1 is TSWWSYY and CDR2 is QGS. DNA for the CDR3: TGTGCTCTTGGGGATCATTGCCGAGGCCTGGGGGCCTACACCGATAAACTCATCTTT. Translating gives CALGDHCRGLGAYTDKLIF.

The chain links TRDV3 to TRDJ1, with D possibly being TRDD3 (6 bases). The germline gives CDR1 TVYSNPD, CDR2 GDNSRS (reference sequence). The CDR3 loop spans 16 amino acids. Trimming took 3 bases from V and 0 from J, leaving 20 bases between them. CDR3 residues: CAFLWGGPPYTDKLIF. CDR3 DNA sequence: TGTGCCTTCCTATGGGGGGGCCCCCCGTACACCGATAAACTCATCTTT.

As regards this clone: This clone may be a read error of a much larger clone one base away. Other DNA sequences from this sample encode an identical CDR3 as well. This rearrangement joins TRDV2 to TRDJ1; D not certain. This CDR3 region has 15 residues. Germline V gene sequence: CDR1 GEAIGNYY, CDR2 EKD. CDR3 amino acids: CACDTGKMHTDKLIF. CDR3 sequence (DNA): TGTGCCTGTGACACGGGAAAGATGCACACCGATAAACTCATCTTC.

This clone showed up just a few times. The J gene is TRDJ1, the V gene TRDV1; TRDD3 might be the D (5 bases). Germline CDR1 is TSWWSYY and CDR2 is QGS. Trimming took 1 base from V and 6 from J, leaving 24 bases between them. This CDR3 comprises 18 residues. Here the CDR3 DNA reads TGTGCTCTTGGGGAACCGAGGTACCCGGACGCTGTGGGGTATAAACTCATCTTT. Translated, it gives CALGEPRYPDAVGYKLIF.

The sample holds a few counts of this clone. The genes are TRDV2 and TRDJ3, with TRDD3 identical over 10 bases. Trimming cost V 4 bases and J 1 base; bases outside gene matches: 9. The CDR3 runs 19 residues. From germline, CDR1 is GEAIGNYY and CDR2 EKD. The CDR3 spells CACEHLLGDESWDTRQMFF. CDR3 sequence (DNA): TGTGCCTGTGAACACTTACTGGGGGATGAATCCTGGGACACCCGACAGATGTTTTTC.

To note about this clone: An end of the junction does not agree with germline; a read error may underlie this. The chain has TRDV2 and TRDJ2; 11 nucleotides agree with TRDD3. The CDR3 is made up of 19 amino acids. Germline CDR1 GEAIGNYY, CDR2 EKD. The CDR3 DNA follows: TGTGCCTGTGACATACCTACTTTGGGGGATACGCTTTTTACAGCACACCTCTTCTTT. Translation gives CACDIPTLGDTLFTAHLFF.